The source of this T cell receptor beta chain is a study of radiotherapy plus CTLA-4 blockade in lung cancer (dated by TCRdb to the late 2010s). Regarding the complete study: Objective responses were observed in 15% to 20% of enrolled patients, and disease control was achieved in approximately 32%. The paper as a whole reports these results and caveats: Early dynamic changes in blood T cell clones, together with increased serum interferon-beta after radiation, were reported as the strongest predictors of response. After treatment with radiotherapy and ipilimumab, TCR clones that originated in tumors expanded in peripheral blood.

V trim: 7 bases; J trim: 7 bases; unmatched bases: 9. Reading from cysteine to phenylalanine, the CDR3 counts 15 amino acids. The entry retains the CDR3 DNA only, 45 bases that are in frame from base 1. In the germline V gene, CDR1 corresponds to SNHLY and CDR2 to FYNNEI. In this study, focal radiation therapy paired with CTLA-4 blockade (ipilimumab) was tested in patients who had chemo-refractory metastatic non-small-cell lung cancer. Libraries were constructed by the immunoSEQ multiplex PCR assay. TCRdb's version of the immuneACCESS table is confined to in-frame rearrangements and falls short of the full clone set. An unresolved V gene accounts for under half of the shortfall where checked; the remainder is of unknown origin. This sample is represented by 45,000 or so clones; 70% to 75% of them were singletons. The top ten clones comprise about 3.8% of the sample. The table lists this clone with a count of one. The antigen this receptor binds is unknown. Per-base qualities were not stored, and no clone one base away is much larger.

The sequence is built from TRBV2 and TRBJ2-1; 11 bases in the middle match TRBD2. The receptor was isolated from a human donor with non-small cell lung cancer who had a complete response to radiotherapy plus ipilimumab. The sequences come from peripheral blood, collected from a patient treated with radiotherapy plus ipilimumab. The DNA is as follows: TGTGCCAGCACCCTACTAGCGGGAGTAGGGAATGAGCAGTTCTTC. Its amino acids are CASTLLAGVGNEQFF. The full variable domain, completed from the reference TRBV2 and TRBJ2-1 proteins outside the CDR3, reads EPEVTQTPSHQVTQMGQEVILRCVPISNHLYFYWYRQILGQKVEFLVSFYNNEISEKSEIFDDQFSVERPDGSNFTLKIRSTKLEDSAMYFCASTLLAGVGNEQFFGPGTRLTVL.